The rows below give T cell receptor beta chains drawn from one sample of a study of neurological immune-mediated disorders. A single record per CDR3 protein comes from TCRdb applying MiXCR to the 5' RACE reads. The sample yields 14,000 or so distinct CDR3 sequences, approximately 7% seen once. Specimen: CD8+ T cells from blood. The receptor set was obtained from a woman aged 40 to 49 in good health. CDR3s include the opening cysteine and the closing phenylalanine or tryptophan. D genes are given only for firm matches. Size values are once, few and many counts, or a class for expanded clones, and some rows have none.

j_call	clone_size	v_call	d_call	cdr3_aa	cdr3_nt
TRBJ2-7	many	TRBV6-5	-	CASSPRTYPYEQYF	TGTGCCAGCAGTCCGAGGACGTACCCCTACGAGCAGTACTTC
TRBJ2-7	many	TRBV20-1	-	CSATPPEGEQYF	TGCAGTGCTACCCCCCCCGAGGGCGAGCAGTACTTC
TRBJ1-1	-	TRBV5-1	-	CASSPSLNTEAFF	TGCGCCAGCAGCCCGAGTTTGAACACTGAAGCTTTCTTT
TRBJ1-1	many	TRBV4-1	-	CASSRRKLRTVNTEAFF	TGCGCCAGCAGCCGTAGGAAATTGCGGACAGTGAACACTGAAGCTTTCTTT
TRBJ2-3	many	TRBV5-1	TRBD2	CASSLYGTSAADTQYF	TGCGCCAGCAGCCTGTACGGGACTAGCGCGGCAGATACGCAGTATTTT
TRBJ2-1	many	TRBV7-8	TRBD2	CASSHSQELAGGPYNEQFF	TGTGCCAGCAGCCACTCTCAGGAACTAGCGGGGGGCCCTTACAATGAGCAGTTCTTC
TRBJ2-3	many	TRBV12-3/TRBV12-4	-	CASSSPFADTQYF	TGTGCCAGCAGTTCCCCGTTCGCAGATACGCAGTATTTT
TRBJ2-1	medium-sized	TRBV9	-	CASSVGGASYNEQFF	TGTGCCAGCAGCGTAGGGGGGGCCTCCTACAATGAGCAGTTCTTC
TRBJ1-5	many	TRBV19	TRBD1	CASSMTGGQQQPQHF	TGTGCCAGTAGTATGACAGGGGGCCAGCAGCAGCCCCAGCATTTT
TRBJ2-5	few	TRBV11-3	-	CAIPPAAQETQYF	TGTGCCATCCCCCCGGCAGCCCAAGAGACCCAGTACTTC
TRBJ2-2	many	TRBV27	-	CASTFAGPNTGELFF	TGTGCCAGCACTTTCGCGGGGCCGAACACCGGGGAGCTGTTTTTT
TRBJ2-1	many	TRBV20-1	-	CSARGALSEQFF	TGCAGTGCAAGAGGGGCACTTAGTGAGCAGTTCTTC
TRBJ2-1	few	TRBV6-5	TRBD2	CASRRLAGGPEWSYNEQFF	TGTGCCAGCAGGAGACTAGCGGGGGGGCCGGAGTGGTCCTACAATGAGCAGTTCTTC
TRBJ2-3	many	TRBV3-1	TRBD2	CASSQEGLAGDTQYF	TGTGCCAGCAGCCAAGAAGGACTAGCGGGAGATACGCAGTATTTT
TRBJ2-1	few	TRBV20-1	-	CSAISGNNEQFF	TGCAGTGCTATATCCGGAAATAATGAGCAGTTCTTC
TRBJ1-2	many	TRBV9	TRBD1	CASSVRRDRGMVDGYTF	TGTGCCAGCAGCGTAAGAAGGGACAGGGGAATGGTGGATGGCTACACCTTC
TRBJ2-7	many	TRBV5-1	-	CASSSDGRHYEQYF	TGCGCCAGCAGCTCAGACGGTCGGCACTACGAGCAGTACTTC
TRBJ2-1	many	TRBV7-8	-	CASSLWGAAYNEQFF	TGTGCCAGCAGCTTATGGGGAGCGGCCTACAATGAGCAGTTCTTC
TRBJ1-6	many	TRBV28	TRBD1	CASSLPTGVNSPLHF	TGTGCCAGCAGTCTACCGACAGGGGTGAATTCACCCCTCCACTTT
TRBJ2-1	many	TRBV2	TRBD2	CASRWTSSYNEQFF	TGTGCCAGCAGGTGGACTAGCTCCTACAATGAGCAGTTCTTC
TRBJ2-7	large	TRBV5-1	-	CASSLASRNYEQYF	TGCGCCAGCAGCTTGGCTAGCAGAAACTACGAGCAGTACTTC
TRBJ2-7	many	TRBV27	TRBD2	CASSPSLAGTTYEQYF	TGTGCCAGCAGTCCGTCCCTAGCGGGAACGACCTACGAGCAGTACTTC
TRBJ2-7	many	TRBV27	TRBD1	CASSLGQGTEQYF	TGTGCCAGCAGTTTAGGACAGGGAACCGAGCAGTACTTC
TRBJ2-7	-	TRBV5-1	-	CASRLRDGSYEQYF	TGCGCCAGCAGACTCCGGGACGGCTCCTACGAGCAGTACTTC